The 18 T cell receptor beta chains listed next were all sequenced from one sample in a study of blood T cell repertoires in COVID-19. The table came from immunoSEQ multiplex PCR; TCRdb's copy has only in-frame clones and leaves some out. The sample records around 120,000 clones, 90% being singletons. The sequenced sample consisted of peripheral blood. All receptors come from a man aged 60 to 75 with COVID-19, enrolled during active disease.

The V call is TRBV4-1, the J call TRBJ2-2; 7 bases are a match to TRBD2. Per germline, CDR1 MGHRA and CDR2 YSYEKL. Trimming took 1 base from V and 6 from J; bases not matched to a gene: 8. The CDR3 totals 16 residues. CDR3 residues: CASSQGWQAGAGELFF. CDR3 DNA: TGCGCCAGCAGCCAAGGGTGGCAGGCGGGAGCCGGGGAGCTGTTTTTT.

The count of this clone is one. This chain connects TRBV20-1 to TRBJ1-2, with D possibly being TRBD1 (6 bases). V lost 3 bases and J 4 bases, leaving 15 bases between the germline ends. Germline lookup yields CDR1 DFQATT and CDR2 SNEGSKA (reference sequence). The CDR3 is made up of 14 amino acids. The DNA of the CDR3 is TGCAGTGCTAGTTGGCAGGGGAGTGGCTATGGCTACACCTTC. Amino acid sequence: CSASWQGSGYGYTF.

The chain employs TRBV30 and TRBJ2-3, with TRBD2 as a possible D gene (6 bases). The germline V and J ends were trimmed by 2 bases and 6 bases, with 15 bases remaining between them. The length of the CDR3 is 14 residues. CDR1 is GTSNPN, CDR2 SVGIG, per germline (reference sequence). The chain's CDR3 is CAWSSGFSADTQYF. The CDR3 coding sequence is TGTGCCTGGAGTAGCGGGTTTTCAGCGGATACGCAGTATTTT.

J is TRBJ1-1 and V is TRBV2; 7 nucleotides agree with TRBD1. CDR1 SNHLY and CDR2 FYNNEI come from the germline V gene. V shed 2 bases and J 3 bases; nucleotides not matched to a gene: 0. CDR3 length: 13 residues. CDR3 nucleotide sequence: TGTGCCAGCAGTGAACAGGGGGACACTGAAGCTTTCTTT. Amino acids: CASSEQGDTEAFF.

This sequence joins TRBV6-7 and TRBJ2-6; TRBD1 agrees at 7 bases. TRBV6-7 is assigned to the ORF class and has an uncertain function. The CDR3 contains 16 residues. J lost 3 bases, V lost 5 bases, and 7 bases had no gene match. The CDR3 nucleotides read TGTGCCAGCAGTCTTCGCTACAGGGGTGGGGCCAACGTCCTGACTTTC. As protein: CASSLRYRGGANVLTF.

The chain combines TRBV18 with TRBJ1-2; 10 bases are shared with TRBD1. The CDR3 has 15 residues. V trimming: 3 bases; J trimming: 7 bases; junction bases outside the gene matches: 8. Looked up from germline, CDR1 is KGHSH and CDR2 is LQKENI. The CDR3 reads CASSPRTGGNGGYTF. The CDR3 nucleotides read TGTGCCAGCTCACCGCGGACAGGGGGAAACGGTGGCTACACCTTC.

The chain combines TRBV29-1 with TRBJ1-4; a possible D gene is TRBD1 (5 bases). Germline V gives CDR1 SQVTM, CDR2 ANQGSEA. V was clipped by 1 base and J by 8 bases, with 11 bases between them. This CDR3 region has 13 residues. In DNA, the CDR3 is TGCAGCGTTGAAGCCGTACCAGGGGAAAAACTGTTTTTT. Protein sequence: CSVEAVPGEKLFF.

The V and J genes are TRBV5-1 and TRBJ1-3; 7 bases are a match to TRBD1. J lost 7 bases, V lost 5 bases, and 9 bases had no gene match. In germline, CDR1 is SGHRS, CDR2 YFSETQ. The CDR3 spans 14 residues. This CDR3 is CASSSTGVQNTIYF. DNA of the CDR3: TGCGCCAGCAGTTCCACAGGGGTTCAGAACACCATATATTTT.

J is TRBJ2-6 and V is TRBV27, with D tentatively TRBD1 (6 bases). This CDR3 comprises 17 residues. Germline-derived CDR1 and CDR2 are MNHEY and SMNVEV (reference sequence). With 5 bases removed from V and 0 bases from J, the gap between germline ends came to 14 bases. DNA of the CDR3: TGTGCCAGCAGTCCCCGGGACACCCACTCTGGGGCCAACGTCCTGACTTTC. Protein sequence: CASSPRDTHSGANVLTF.

The genes are TRBV2 and TRBJ2-7, with a tentative D call TRBD1 (5 bases). Trimming cost V 5 bases and J 5 bases, with 16 bases left between them. The germline CDR1 and CDR2 sequences are SNHLY and FYNNEI. This CDR3 spans 14 amino acids. This chain's CDR3 is CASSTTQGEDEQYF. CDR3 nucleotides: TGTGCCAGCAGTACCACTCAAGGGGAAGACGAGCAGTACTTC.

The V gene is TRBV19, the J gene TRBJ1-1; 10 bases are a match to TRBD1. Germline V gives CDR1 LNHDA, CDR2 SQIVND (reference sequence). V was clipped by 9 bases and J by 3 bases; unmatched bases: 13. This CDR3 region has 16 residues. CDR3 sequence: CASMGQGQFGYTEAFF. The CDR3 DNA is TGTGCCAGCATGGGACAGGGGCAGTTTGGGTACACTGAAGCTTTCTTT.

The sample holds one count of this clone. CDR3 in amino acids: CASSSGTGPSSASGYTF. CDR3 bases: TGTGCCAGTAGTTCCGGGACAGGTCCTTCCTCGGCAAGTGGCTACACCTTC. This sequence joins TRBV19 and TRBJ1-2; 8 positions match TRBD1. This CDR3 has 17 residues. The germline CDR1 and CDR2 sequences are LNHDA and SQIVND (reference sequence). Trimming cost V 5 bases and J 7 bases; bases outside gene matches: 18.

The J gene is TRBJ1-1, the V gene TRBV13, with D tentatively TRBD1 (6 bases). Trimming left V 8 bases short and J 11 bases short, with 18 bases between. Germline CDR1 PRHDT, CDR2 FYEKMQ (reference sequence). The CDR3 is 12 residues long. CDR3 region: CASCRAGTRAFF. The DNA for the CDR3 is TGTGCCAGCTGCCGGGCAGGGACAAGGGCTTTCTTT.

V is TRBV19 and J is TRBJ1-2; maybe TRBD1 (5 bases). Germline V gives CDR1 LNHDA, CDR2 SQIVND (reference sequence). V lost 5 bases to trimming and J lost 8 bases, with 15 bases between them. The CDR3 is 13 residues long. For the CDR3, the DNA is TGTGCCAGTAGTGAAACAGGCGGGGAAGGCTACACCTTC. Encoded protein: CASSETGGEGYTF.

The chain recombines TRBV30 with TRBJ2-1, with TRBD2 identical over 9 bases. Looked up from germline, CDR1 is GTSNPN and CDR2 is SVGIG (reference sequence). This CDR3 is built from 13 residues. V gave up 3 bases and J gave up 9 bases; unmatched junction bases: 6. For the CDR3, the DNA is TGTGCCTGGAGGCTTATAGCGGGAGTTGAGCAGTTCTTC. This gives the protein CAWRLIAGVEQFF.

The V gene is TRBV5-6, the J gene TRBJ2-2; D may be TRBD2 (6 bases). Trimming removed 4 bases at V and 4 bases at J, with 14 bases between. Germline V gene sequence: CDR1 SGHDT, CDR2 YYEEEE. There are 15 residues in the CDR3. The CDR3 is CASSPLARSTGELFF. CDR3 bases: TGTGCCAGCAGCCCCCTAGCGAGAAGCACCGGGGAGCTGTTTTTT.

The chain carries TRBV7-8 and TRBJ2-1; D perhaps matches TRBD2 (5 bases). Trimming pared 5 bases from V and 4 bases from J, leaving 9 bases between. CDR1 is SGHVS and CDR2 is FQNEAQ in the germline V gene. The CDR3 is 13 amino acids. In DNA form, the CDR3 reads TGTGCCAGCAGCCGGGGAGCGTACAATGAGCAGTTCTTC. Residues: CASSRGAYNEQFF.

This chain uses TRBV7-9 with TRBJ2-7, with TRBD2 identical over 8 bases. V gave up 6 bases and J gave up 7 bases; unmatched junction bases: 8. This CDR3 has 13 amino acids. Germline V gives CDR1 SEHNR, CDR2 FQNEAQ (reference sequence). The CDR3 DNA follows: TGTGCCAGCAGGGTTAGCGGGGCTATGGAGCAGTACTTC. Translated: CASRVSGAMEQYF. The full variable domain, in which reference TRBV7-9 and TRBJ2-7 provide the parts outside the CDR3, is DTGVSQNPRHKITKRGQNVTFRCDPISEHNRLYWYRQTLGQGPEFLTYFQNEAQLEKSRLLSDRFSAERPKGSFSTLEIQRTEQGDSAMYLCASRVSGAMEQYFGPGTRLTVT.